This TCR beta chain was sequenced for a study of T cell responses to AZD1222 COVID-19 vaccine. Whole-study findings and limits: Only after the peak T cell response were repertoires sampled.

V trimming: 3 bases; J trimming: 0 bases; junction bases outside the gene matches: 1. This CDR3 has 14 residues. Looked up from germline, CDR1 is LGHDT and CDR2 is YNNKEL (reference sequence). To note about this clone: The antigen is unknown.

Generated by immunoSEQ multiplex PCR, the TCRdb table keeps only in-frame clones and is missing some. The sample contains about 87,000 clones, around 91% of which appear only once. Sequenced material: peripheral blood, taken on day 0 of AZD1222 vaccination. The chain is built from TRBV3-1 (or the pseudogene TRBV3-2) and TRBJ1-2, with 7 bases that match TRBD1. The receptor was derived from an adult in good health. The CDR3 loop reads CASSQTGSNYGYTF. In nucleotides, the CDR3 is TGTGCCAGCAGCCAGACAGGGTCTAACTATGGCTACACCTTC.